These 14 T cell receptor beta chains were sequenced from one sample in a study of T cell responses to AZD1222 COVID-19 vaccine. TCRdb's table, derived via immunoSEQ multiplex PCR, lists solely in-frame clones and lacks some. The sample records 85,000 to 130,000 clones, roughly 90% being singletons. The source material was peripheral blood, sampled on day 0 of AZD1222 vaccination. All receptors come from an adult in good health.

This clone was recorded once. The chain uses TRBV28 and TRBJ2-5, with D possibly matching TRBD2 (5 bases). This CDR3 contains 14 residues. The V end lost 6 bases, the J end lost 1 base, and 12 bases lay between the germline ends. Germline V gene data show CDR1 as MDHEN and CDR2 as SYDVKM. CDR3 region: CASSPSGPQETQYF. CDR3 coding DNA: TGTGCCAGCAGCCCGAGCGGCCCCCAAGAGACCCAGTACTTC.

The chain joins TRBV2 to TRBJ1-5, with 7 positions matching TRBD1. CDR3 length equals 15 residues. CDR1 SNHLY and CDR2 FYNNEI come from the germline V gene. Trimming cost V 5 bases and J 4 bases; bases outside gene matches: 8. CDR3 loop: CASSLGTAPNQPQHF. The CDR3 DNA reads TGTGCCAGCAGTTTGGGGACAGCCCCTAATCAGCCCCAGCATTTT. Full variable domain (rest looked up from reference TRBV2 and TRBJ1-5): EPEVTQTPSHQVTQMGQEVILRCVPISNHLYFYWYRQILGQKVEFLVSFYNNEISEKSEIFDDQFSVERPDGSNFTLKIRSTKLEDSAMYFCASSLGTAPNQPQHFGDGTRLSIL.

This CDR3 is CASSRTGPYGYTF. The CDR3 DNA is TGTGCCAGCAGCCGGACGGGACCATATGGCTACACCTTC. This rearrangement joins TRBV28 to TRBJ1-2; tentatively, D is TRBD1 (5 bases). Looked up from germline, CDR1 is MDHEN and CDR2 is SYDVKM. CDR3 length: 13 amino acids. V was clipped by 6 bases and J by 5 bases, with 13 bases between them.

V is TRBV4-3 and J is TRBJ1-4; the match to TRBD1 covers 7 bases. CDR3 length: 15 residues. V shed 1 base and J 7 bases; nucleotides not matched to a gene: 6. Germline values: CDR1 LGHNA, CDR2 YSLEER. The CDR3 region has the DNA TGCGCCAGCAGCCAAGGACAGACAGGGAGTGAAAAACTGTTTTTT. Its translation: CASSQGQTGSEKLFF.

The chain employs TRBV30 and TRBJ1-1; a possible D gene is TRBD1 (5 bases). The CDR3 is 15 amino acids. V lost 1 base to trimming and J lost 0 bases, with 12 bases between them. Germline V gene data show CDR1 as GTSNPN and CDR2 as SVGIG (reference sequence). CDR3 protein: CAWSGRQNMNTEAFF. CDR3 bases: TGTGCCTGGAGTGGCAGACAGAACATGAACACTGAAGCTTTCTTT. Full variable domain (missing parts from reference TRBV30 and TRBJ1-1): SQTIHQWPATLVQPVGSPLSLECTVEGTSNPNLYWYRQAAGRGLQLLFYSVGIGQISSEVPQNLSASRPQDRQFILSSKKLLLSDSGFYLCAWSGRQNMNTEAFFGQGTRLTVV.

Remarks on this clone: Other DNA sequences in the same sample also yield this CDR3. The V and J genes are TRBV28 and TRBJ1-2; D may be TRBD1 (6 bases). The CDR3 totals 13 residues. V was shortened by 2 bases and J by 2 bases, with 6 bases between the two germline ends. Per germline, CDR1 MDHEN and CDR2 SYDVKM. CDR3: CASSLTGNYGYTF. DNA for the CDR3: TGTGCCAGCAGTTTAACAGGGAACTATGGCTACACCTTC.

The gene calls are TRBV19 and TRBJ2-7; possibly TRBD1 for D (5 bases). Trimming took off 7 bases at V and 7 bases at J, with 14 bases between the two ends. CDR1 is LNHDA and CDR2 is SQIVND in the germline V gene (reference sequence). The CDR3 spans 12 residues. CDR3 in amino acids: CASKDKMGEQYF. In DNA form, the CDR3 reads TGTGCCAGTAAGGACAAGATGGGGGAGCAGTACTTC.

The chain is built from TRBV4-1 and TRBJ1-2; D not certain. CDR1 is MGHRA and CDR2 is YSYEKL in the germline V gene. There are 14 residues in the CDR3. The ends were cut back, 0 bases at V and 11 bases at J, with 16 bases in the middle. The CDR3 DNA reads TGCGCCAGCAGCCAAGAAGGGAGGGCAGGAGTTTACACCTTC. Its translation is CASSQEGRAGVYTF.

The chain joins TRBV19 to TRBJ2-5, with D perhaps TRBD1 or TRBD2 (5 bases each). Germline V gene sequence: CDR1 LNHDA, CDR2 SQIVND (reference sequence). The CDR3 spans 19 residues. Trimming shortened V by 3 bases and J by 4 bases, and 27 bases separated the two germline ends. The CDR3 spells CASSIMGPGQQIRRETQYF. The CDR3 DNA is TGTGCCAGTAGTATTATGGGACCGGGGCAGCAAATCCGGAGAGAGACCCAGTACTTC. The full variable domain, rest sourced from reference TRBV19 and TRBJ2-5, is DGGITQSPKYLFRKEGQNVTLSCEQNLNHDAMYWYRQDPGQGLRLIYYSQIVNDFQKGDIAEGYSVSREKKESFPLTVTSAQKNPTAFYLCASSIMGPGQQIRRETQYFGPGTRLLVL.

V gene TRBV24-1 combines with J gene TRBJ1-1; 7 positions agree with TRBD1. Germline values: CDR1 KGHDR, CDR2 SFDVKD. The CDR3 is 14 amino acids. The V segment lost 8 bases and the J segment 0 bases; nucleotides outside the gene matches: 5. The CDR3: CATKSGGLNTEAFF. The DNA of the CDR3 is TGTGCCACCAAATCAGGGGGATTGAACACTGAAGCTTTCTTT.

The V gene is TRBV2, the J gene TRBJ2-7, with TRBD1 identical over 9 bases. CDR1 and CDR2 from the germline V gene are SNHLY and FYNNEI. This CDR3 has 16 residues. V gave up 6 bases and J gave up 2 bases; unmatched junction bases: 11. DNA of the CDR3: TGTGCCAGCAGACGAGGGACAGGGTATAGCGCCTACGAGCAGTACTTC. As protein: CASRRGTGYSAYEQYF. Full variable domain (outside the CDR3, taken from reference TRBV2 and TRBJ2-7): EPEVTQTPSHQVTQMGQEVILRCVPISNHLYFYWYRQILGQKVEFLVSFYNNEISEKSEIFDDQFSVERPDGSNFTLKIRSTKLEDSAMYFCASRRGTGYSAYEQYFGPGTRLTVT.

This chain uses TRBV6-5 with TRBJ2-1; 8 nucleotides align to TRBD2. CDR1 MNHEY and CDR2 SVGAGI come from the germline V gene. This CDR3 has 14 residues. Losses at the gene ends were 6 bases for V and 6 bases for J; bases not matched to a gene: 7. The DNA for the CDR3 is TGTGCCAGCAGAGGAGCGGGAGCCACCAATGAGCAGTTCTTC. Translated, it gives CASRGAGATNEQFF.

V and J are TRBV28 and TRBJ2-6; D might be TRBD1 (6 bases). Germline assignment: CDR1 MDHEN and CDR2 SYDVKM. The CDR3 is 15 amino acids. V was shortened by 5 bases and J by 1 base, with 9 bases between the two germline ends. CDR3 loop: CASSRTGSGANVLTF. In nucleotides, the CDR3 is TGTGCCAGCAGTAGAACAGGGTCTGGGGCCAACGTCCTGACTTTC. Complete variable domain (other parts from reference TRBV28 and TRBJ2-6): DVKVTQSSRYLVKRTGEKVFLECVQDMDHENMFWYRQDPGLGLRLIYFSYDVKMKEKGDIPEGYSVSREKKERFSLILESASTNQTSMYLCASSRTGSGANVLTFGAGSRLTVL.

The DNA for the CDR3 is TGCGCCAGCAGCTTGGAAGGGACCCAAGAGACCCAGTACTTC. Translated: CASSLEGTQETQYF. The rearrangement links TRBV5-1 to TRBJ2-5; perhaps D is TRBD1 or TRBD2 (5 bases each). This CDR3 contains 14 residues. The germline CDR1 and CDR2 sequences are SGHRS and YFSETQ. V gave up 0 bases and J gave up 1 base, with 7 bases separating them.